The clone carrying this T cell receptor beta chain was found many times. Its specificity is not known. CDR3 length: 13 amino acids. The ends were cut back, 2 bases at V and 1 base at J, with 5 bases in the middle. The germline CDR1 and CDR2 sequences are SGHTA and FQGNSA. The sample originates from a study of T cell repertoires in cytomegalovirus infection. Study-wide background: HLA-C-restricted CMV epitopes, recently identified, and well-studied HLA-B-restricted ones were used by the study. The public TCR beta signatures pointed to both CMV infection and matching HLA type. Study observations and caveats: The cumulative frequency of public TCR beta families identified carriers of CMV plus the relevant HLA. HLA-C-restricted, CMV-specific TCR beta clonotypes were dominant ex vivo.

TCRdb reprocessed the reads with MiXCR, giving one entry per CDR3 protein. The repertoire holds around 900,000 distinct CDR3 sequences, approximately 30% seen once, with 13% in the top ten. The TCR originated in a human donor in good health (CMV status not recorded). Some clones in this sample may be carry-over from other donors' samples. The material was cultured CD8+ T cells from PBMCs, obtained from culture after CMV antigen stimulation. The chain recombines TRBV7-2 with TRBJ1-1, with no clear D. This chain's CDR3 is CASSLNENTEAFF. In DNA, the CDR3 is TGTGCCAGCAGCTTAAATGAGAACACTGAAGCTTTCTTT.